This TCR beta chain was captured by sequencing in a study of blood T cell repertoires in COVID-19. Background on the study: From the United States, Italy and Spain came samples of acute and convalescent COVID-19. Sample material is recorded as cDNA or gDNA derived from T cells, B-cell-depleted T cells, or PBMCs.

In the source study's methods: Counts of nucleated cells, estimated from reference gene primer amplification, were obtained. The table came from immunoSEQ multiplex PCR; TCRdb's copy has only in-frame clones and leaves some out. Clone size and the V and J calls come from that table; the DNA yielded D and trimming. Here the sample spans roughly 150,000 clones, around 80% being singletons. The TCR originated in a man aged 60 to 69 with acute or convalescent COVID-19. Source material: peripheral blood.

In nucleotides, the CDR3 is TGTGCCACCAGCAGCGTCGGACAGGGGGCAGGGCTACGAACTGAAGCTTTCTTT. This encodes CATSSVGQGAGLRTEAFF. The chain uses TRBV15 and TRBJ1-1; 11 nucleotides line up with TRBD1. Per germline, CDR1 LNHNV and CDR2 YYDKDF (reference sequence). J lost 5 bases, V lost 3 bases, and 14 bases had no gene match. The CDR3 is made up of 18 amino acids.